One T cell receptor (beta chain) is described in this entry. This clone was seen only once. What antigen it recognizes has not been identified. Per-base qualities were not stored, and no clone one base away is much larger. This specimen belongs to a study of blood T cell repertoires in COVID-19 (TCRdb year 2020). At the level of the whole study: Samples covering the acute and convalescent phases of COVID-19 were provided by collaborators in the United States, Italy and Spain. The material from the prospective study consisted of cDNA or gDNA derived from T cells, B-cell-depleted T cells, or PBMCs. Subjects who had been exposed to COVID-19, were actively infected with it, or had recovered from it provided the deeply sampled blood TCRbeta repertoires that made up the dataset. The repertoires were made available in a free public database intended to serve as a resource for research on the immune response to SARS-CoV-2. The samples were drawn from the first 160 participants of the ongoing ImmuneRACE study and from 1,254 subjects provided by 6 global collaborators. Nearly every sample came with metadata listing a de-identified subject ID, COVID-19 status, age in years and sex. Where available, HLA class I and class II types were obtained from metadata supplied by the sample provider rather than from assay-based typing. Beyond this particular receptor, the publication reports: Clinical and demographic metadata were provided uncurated, with the amount varying by source and participant.

CDR1 and CDR2 (SNHLY, FYNNEI) derive from the germline V gene. The CDR3 runs 15 residues from the cysteine to the phenylalanine. The kept DNA is CDR3 alone, 45 bases in frame from the first base. V loses 1 base, J loses 2 bases, and the germline ends lie 8 bases apart. TCRbeta CDR3 regions were amplified from genomic DNA by means of the immunoSEQ Assay, a bias-controlled multiplex PCR. The study's processing was this. Nucleated cell counts per sample were estimated from amplification of reference gene primers within the assay. To quantify the absolute abundance of each unique TCRbeta CDR3 rearrangement, sequence reads were collapsed and filtered. For each sample, productive Simpson clonality was calculated as the square root of Simpson's diversity index across productive rearrangements. TCRdb retrieved this table from immuneACCESS and kept in-frame rearrangements only. Not all clones are present; in checked studies, unresolved V genes account for under half, and no reason is known for the remainder. V and J calls and clone size are those listed in that table; D and trimming were worked out from the DNA. Recorded for this sample are 150,000 to 180,000 clones; about 80% of them occurred a single time. The ten largest clones add up to approximately 32% of the sample.

Whole blood was collected in K2EDTA tubes by collaborating institutions according to the institutions' own protocols. Collaborator samples were shipped for TCRbeta analysis as frozen whole blood, isolated PBMCs, or DNA extracted from either sample type. This sequence originates from a woman in her sixties with acute or convalescent COVID-19. The chain links TRBV2 with TRBJ1-4; TRBD1 could be the D gene, as 5 bases match. Sequencing used peripheral blood. The bases are TGTGCCAGCAGTGAAGAGGGGTTCACTAATGAAAAACTGTTTTTT. Its coded protein is CASSEEGFTNEKLFF.